A single sample gave rise to the 25 T cell receptor beta chains below, sequenced in a study of blood T cell repertoires in COVID-19. Assay: immunoSEQ multiplex PCR; the TCRdb copy retains only in-frame clones and omits some. This sample carries around 300,000 clones, more than 80% of them seen once, and the ten largest clones take approximately 6.5%. The sample consisted of peripheral blood. The receptors stem from a woman between 50 and 59 years old with COVID-19, enrolled during active disease.

The CDR3 loop is CATSYGGLLSSYNEQFF. CDR3 sequence (DNA): TGTGCCACCAGTTACGGCGGACTCCTGAGCTCCTACAATGAGCAGTTCTTC. This chain joins TRBV15 and TRBJ2-1; D possibly corresponds to TRBD2 (5 bases). Germline V CDR1 and CDR2: LNHNV, YYDKDF (reference sequence). Trimming cost V 6 bases and J 0 bases, with 18 bases left between them. There are 17 residues in the CDR3.

The chain is built from TRBV12-3 or TRBV12-4 and TRBJ2-7; 8 nucleotides match TRBD2. The V gene end was trimmed by 4 bases and the J gene end by 2 bases; junction bases not matched to a gene: 1. This CDR3 comprises 13 residues. CDR3 amino acids: CASSWGLAYEQYF. As DNA, the CDR3 is TGTGCCAGCAGTTGGGGACTAGCCTACGAGCAGTACTTC.

Concerning this clone itself: At one boundary the junction diverges from the germline segment, which might be a read error. This chain joins TRBV3-1 (or the pseudogene TRBV3-2) and TRBJ2-7, with 14 bases fitting TRBD2. The CDR3 spans 13 residues. Germline loops: CDR1 LGHDT, CDR2 YNNKEL (reference sequence). CDR3 DNA: TGTGCCAGCAGCCTCCCGGGACTAGCGGGAGCCACGTTC. Translated: CASSLPGLAGATF.

The chain employs TRBV18 and TRBJ1-3; D ambiguous. CDR1 and CDR2 from the germline V gene are KGHSH and LQKENI. V was trimmed by 5 bases and J by 4 bases, leaving 18 bases between them. The length of the CDR3 is 16 residues. CDR3 residues: CASSSLQTPGGNTIYF. CDR3 bases: TGTGCCAGCTCATCCTTACAGACTCCGGGGGGAAACACCATATATTTT. The whole variable domain, remainder taken from reference TRBV18 and TRBJ1-3, is NAGVMQNPRHLVRRRGQEARLRCSPMKGHSHVYWYRQLPEEGLKFMVYLQKENIIDESGMPKERFSAEFPKEGPSILRIQQVVRGDSAAYFCASSSLQTPGGNTIYFGEGSWLTVV.

The chain uses TRBV6-5 and TRBJ2-1, with 8 bases identical to TRBD2. The junction had 10 bases not matched to a gene; V was cut back by 5 bases and J by 7 bases. In germline, CDR1 is MNHEY, CDR2 SVGAGI. The CDR3 extends over 15 amino acids. The chain's CDR3 is CASSPGGTRRNEQFF. CDR3 DNA: TGTGCCAGCAGTCCGGGGGGGACTAGAAGGAATGAGCAGTTCTTC.

This sequence joins TRBV5-4 and TRBJ2-7, with D possibly being TRBD1 (6 bases). Trimming took off 1 base at V and 3 bases at J, with 11 bases between the two ends. Germline V CDR1 and CDR2: SGHNT, YYREEE (reference sequence). The CDR3 loop spans 14 amino acids. The CDR3 is CASSLPGQNYEQYF. Written as DNA, the CDR3 is TGTGCCAGCAGCTTGCCGGGACAAAACTACGAGCAGTACTTC.

The V gene is TRBV6-5, the J gene TRBJ1-3, with 9 bases lining up with TRBD1. Germline CDR1 and CDR2: MNHEY and SVGAGI. With V trimmed by 7 bases and J by 9 bases, 13 bases remained unmatched. This CDR3 has 15 residues. The CDR3 nucleotides read TGTGCCAGCAACAAACCGGGACAGGGCCCCACCACCATATATTTT. Protein: CASNKPGQGPTTIYF.

The V gene is TRBV6-5, the J gene TRBJ2-7; D perhaps matches TRBD1 (6 bases). Germline loops: CDR1 MNHEY, CDR2 SVGAGI. Trimming took off 4 bases at V and 6 bases at J, with 13 bases between the two ends. CDR3 size: 13 residues. As DNA, the CDR3 is TGTGCCAGCAGTTTGAACAGGGACGCCGAGCAGTACTTC. Encoded protein: CASSLNRDAEQYF.

The V call is TRBV7-6, the J call TRBJ2-2; TRBD2 agrees at 9 bases. Germline CDR1 and CDR2: SGHVS and FNYEAQ. The CDR3 runs to 18 residues. With V trimmed by 5 bases and J by 2 bases, 12 bases remained unmatched. For the CDR3, the DNA is TGTGCCAGCAGCCCTATCATTCCGACTAGCGGTAACACCGGGGAGCTGTTTTTT. It yields the protein CASSPIIPTSGNTGELFF.

V is TRBV9 and J is TRBJ1-6; weak D call: TRBD1 (6 bases). Trimming shortened V by 0 bases and J by 4 bases, and 14 bases separated the two germline ends. Germline loops: CDR1 SGDLS, CDR2 YYNGEE. The CDR3 extends over 17 amino acids. The CDR3 here is CASSVEIGGGYNSPLHF. Here the CDR3 DNA reads TGTGCCAGCAGCGTAGAAATAGGGGGGGGATATAATTCACCCCTCCACTTT.

The genes are TRBV19 and TRBJ2-7; a possible D gene is TRBD1 (6 bases). This CDR3 is 12 amino acids long. The germline V and J ends were trimmed by 6 bases and 6 bases, with 12 bases remaining between them. Germline CDR1 and CDR2: LNHDA and SQIVND (reference sequence). The CDR3 protein is CASRMGHGEQYF. The CDR3 DNA follows: TGTGCCAGTAGGATGGGACACGGCGAGCAGTACTTC.

The V and J genes are TRBV6-5 and TRBJ1-1, with D possibly TRBD1 on 5 matching bases. The V gene lost 9 bases and the J gene lost 0 bases, with 17 bases spanning the gap. From germline, CDR1 is MNHEY and CDR2 SVGAGI. This CDR3 has 15 residues. The CDR3 is CASWVGGGLNTEAFF. The CDR3 DNA reads TGTGCCAGTTGGGTGGGGGGAGGTCTGAACACTGAAGCTTTCTTT.

The gene calls are TRBV12-3 or TRBV12-4 and TRBJ1-1, with D possibly being TRBD1 (6 bases). This CDR3 is built from 11 residues. V was cut by 6 bases and J by 10 bases, with 12 bases left in between. In DNA, the CDR3 is TGTGCCAGCAGCGCAGGGGCGGGAGCTTTCTTT. Its translation is CASSAGAGAFF.

The V and J genes are TRBV7-6 and TRBJ2-2, with D tentatively TRBD1 (5 bases). CDR1 is SGHVS and CDR2 is FNYEAQ in the germline V gene. V shed 5 bases and J shed 4 bases, with 20 bases lying between them. The CDR3 length is 17 residues. The CDR3 sequence is CASSAHPRQSFTGELFF. DNA of the CDR3: TGTGCCAGCAGCGCCCATCCGAGACAGAGTTTCACCGGGGAGCTGTTTTTT.

The chain couples TRBV13 to TRBJ2-4, with 11 nucleotides matching TRBD1. The trim removed 4 bases at V and 8 bases at J, leaving 4 bases unmatched. In germline, CDR1 is PRHDT, CDR2 FYEKMQ (reference sequence). The CDR3 runs 14 residues. As DNA, the CDR3 is TGTGCCAGCAGCTCGGGACAGGGGGGAGACATTCAGTACTTC. This sequence encodes CASSSGQGGDIQYF.

This clone was seen a few times. The chain uses TRBV4-1 and TRBJ1-1; D call uncertain. CDR1 MGHRA and CDR2 YSYEKL come from the germline V gene. There are 13 residues in the CDR3. With 4 bases removed from V and 4 bases from J, the gap between germline ends came to 10 bases. The CDR3 coding sequence is TGCGCCAGCAGCCCTACGAGCCTCACTGAAGCTTTCTTT. Translating gives CASSPTSLTEAFF.

The chain links TRBV7-2 to TRBJ2-3; 14 nucleotides align to TRBD2. The V and J ends lost 0 bases and 6 bases, in that order; junction bases with no gene match: 5. Germline V gene sequence: CDR1 SGHTA, CDR2 FQGNSA. The CDR3 is 17 residues long. The CDR3 reads CASSLARTSGRLDTQYF. The CDR3 nucleotides read TGTGCCAGCAGCTTAGCCCGGACTAGCGGGAGGTTGGATACGCAGTATTTT.

The rearrangement joins TRBV4-1 to TRBJ2-5, with D possibly TRBD2 on 5 matching bases. The length of the CDR3 is 13 residues. Between the trimmed V and J ends, which lost 3 bases and 2 bases, there was a span of 7 bases. Germline V gives CDR1 MGHRA, CDR2 YSYEKL. The chain's CDR3 is CASSQPGQETQYF. The CDR3 coding sequence is TGCGCCAGCAGCCAGCCGGGGCAAGAGACCCAGTACTTC.

CDR3 in amino acids: CASSDRGLAGGGEQFF. The CDR3 nucleotides are TGTGCCAGCTCGGACCGTGGGCTAGCGGGAGGGGGTGAGCAGTTCTTC. The chain couples TRBV18 to TRBJ2-1, with 12 bases identical to TRBD2. The germline V gene has CDR1 KGHSH and CDR2 LQKENI. The CDR3 is 16 residues long. V shed 6 bases, J shed 9 bases, and the junction held 12 bases outside the gene matches.

A word on this clone: Other DNA sequences from this sample encode an identical CDR3 as well. The chain joins TRBV7-6 to TRBJ2-5; a weak D match, TRBD2 (6 bases). Germline V gives CDR1 SGHVS, CDR2 FNYEAQ. V was clipped by 5 bases and J by 4 bases, with 8 bases between them. CDR3 size: 12 residues. CDR3 protein: CASSAGGETQYF. In nucleotides, the CDR3 is TGTGCCAGCAGCGCCGGGGGAGAGACCCAGTACTTC. Supplemented by reference TRBV7-6 and TRBJ2-5, the full variable domain reads GAGVSQSPRYKVTKRGQDVALRCDPISGHVSLYWYRQALGQGPEFLTYFNYEAQQDKSGLPNDRFSAERPEGSISTLTIQRTEQRDSAMYRCASSAGGETQYFGPGTRLLVL.

The genes are TRBV19 and TRBJ2-6; perhaps TRBD2 as D (5 bases). Germline V gene lookup returns CDR1 LNHDA and CDR2 SQIVND (reference sequence). V lost 7 bases, J lost 5 bases, and 9 bases lay in between. CDR3 length: 13 residues. CDR3 protein: CASTGSRANVLTF. For the CDR3, the DNA is TGTGCCAGTACGGGGAGTAGGGCCAACGTCCTGACTTTC.

The chain links TRBV7-2 to TRBJ1-2, with a tentative D call TRBD1 (6 bases). Germline V lookup: CDR1 SGHTA, CDR2 FQGNSA. The CDR3 extends over 16 amino acids. V was shortened by 8 bases and J by 9 bases, with 28 bases between the two germline ends. CDR3 sequence (DNA): TGTGCCAGCGCGCAGGGGAGAGGGGGGGCGCCTGACCGCTACACCTTC. Protein: CASAQGRGGAPDRYTF.

The V call is TRBV18, the J call TRBJ2-2; 9 bases are shared with TRBD1. The length of the CDR3 is 14 residues. CDR1 and CDR2 (germline): KGHSH, LQKENI. The J segment lost 5 bases and the V segment lost 8 bases, leaving 6 bases of the junction unmatched. Here the CDR3 DNA reads TGTGCCAGCCAGCCGACAGGGGGTACCGGGGAGCTGTTTTTT. It translates to CASQPTGGTGELFF.

This chain connects TRBV5-5 to TRBJ2-7, with TRBD1 matching over 11 bases. V trimming: 4 bases; J trimming: 6 bases; junction bases outside the gene matches: 6. The CDR3 loop spans 14 amino acids. CDR1 and CDR2 from the germline V gene are SGHKS and YYEKEE (reference sequence). The CDR3 is CASSPGTGGSEQYF. The CDR3 nucleotides are TGTGCCAGCAGCCCGGGGACAGGGGGAAGCGAGCAGTACTTC. The variable domain in full, with the rest retrieved from reference TRBV5-5 and TRBJ2-7, is DAGVTQSPTHLIKTRGQQVTLRCSPISGHKSVSWYQQVLGQGPQFIFQYYEKEERGRGNFPDRFSARQFPNYSSELNVNALLLGDSALYLCASSPGTGGSEQYFGPGTRLTVT.

This rearrangement joins TRBV19 to TRBJ2-6; a weak D match, TRBD1 (6 bases). CDR1 LNHDA and CDR2 SQIVND come from the germline V gene (reference sequence). CDR3 length: 16 amino acids. V lost 7 bases and J 2 bases, leaving 15 bases between the germline ends. CDR3 coding DNA: TGTGCCAGTAACACAGGGTCACGGGCTGGGGCCAACGTCCTGACTTTC. It is translated as CASNTGSRAGANVLTF.